These 15 T cell receptor beta chains came from one sample sequenced in a study of T cells after somatic rescue of genetic block. Profiling relied on immunoSEQ multiplex PCR, and the TCRdb table lists in-frame clones only, not all of them. The data contain 55,000 to 70,000 clones, less than 95% of them singletons. The sample consisted of peripheral blood mononuclear cells (PBMCs). The receptors stem from a man aged 35-49 years.

This sequence joins TRBV6-5 and TRBJ2-7; 9 bases align to TRBD1. With 6 bases clipped from V and 2 bases from J, the junction kept 8 bases outside the gene matches. Germline CDR1 and CDR2: MNHEY and SVGAGI. CDR3 length: 15 amino acids. CDR3 bases: TGTGCCAGCAGCCAAACGACAGGGGGGACCTACGAGCAGTACTTC. This gives the protein CASSQTTGGTYEQYF.

The genes are TRBV19 and TRBJ2-7; 12 positions agree with TRBD1. CDR3 length: 15 residues. CDR1 and CDR2 from the germline V gene are LNHDA and SQIVND (reference sequence). The ends lost 5 bases at V and 4 bases at J; junction bases unmatched: 6. The CDR3 protein is CASSLRDRGPYEQYF. The CDR3 DNA is TGTGCCAGTAGTCTCCGGGACAGGGGGCCGTACGAGCAGTACTTC.

V gene TRBV30 combines with J gene TRBJ1-4, with TRBD1 identical over 8 bases. CDR1 GTSNPN and CDR2 SVGIG come from the germline V gene (reference sequence). The trim removed 2 bases at V and 7 bases at J, leaving 12 bases unmatched. The CDR3 sequence is 16 residues long. The CDR3 coding sequence is TGTGCCTGGAGTTTAGGACAGGGCACTTCGACTGAAAAACTGTTTTTT. It encodes CAWSLGQGTSTEKLFF.

The rearrangement joins TRBV11-2 to TRBJ1-3; D may be TRBD1 (6 bases). Germline V gene sequence: CDR1 SGHAT, CDR2 FQNNGV. Trimming left V 3 bases short and J 7 bases short, with 16 bases between. The CDR3 has 15 amino acids. As DNA, the CDR3 is TGTGCCAGCAGCTTTGGGGGGCAGGTTCTGAACACCATATATTTT. It yields the protein CASSFGGQVLNTIYF.

This chain connects TRBV30 to TRBJ2-3; 8 nucleotides align to TRBD2. This CDR3 has 14 amino acids. CDR1 and CDR2 (germline): GTSNPN, SVGIG (reference sequence). Trimming took 7 bases from V and 2 from J; bases not matched to a gene: 8. The CDR3 loop is CALTSGLATDTQYF. The DNA of the CDR3 is TGTGCCTTAACTAGCGGCCTCGCCACAGATACGCAGTATTTT.

This clone has a single count. The V call is TRBV11-2, the J call TRBJ1-1; perhaps TRBD1 as D (6 bases). This CDR3 is 15 amino acids long. Deletions cut 1 base from V and 3 bases from J, with 12 bases between. The germline gives CDR1 SGHAT, CDR2 FQNNGV. Written as DNA, the CDR3 is TGTGCCAGCAGCTTAGTGCGGGGGGCGTACACTGAAGCTTTCTTT. Translation gives CASSLVRGAYTEAFF.

This clone was counted once. The CDR3: CASSLWAGESYEQYF. The CDR3 bases are TGTGCCAGCAGTTTATGGGCAGGGGAGTCCTACGAGCAGTACTTC. The chain recombines TRBV27 with TRBJ2-7, with D possibly matching TRBD1 (6 bases). CDR1 and CDR2 (germline): MNHEY, SMNVEV (reference sequence). V lost 1 base to trimming and J lost 1 base, with 11 bases between them. This CDR3 spans 15 amino acids.

The V call is TRBV30, the J call TRBJ2-6, with TRBD1 identical over 10 bases. The ends lost 0 bases at V and 0 bases at J; junction bases unmatched: 2. The CDR3 contains 17 residues. Germline V CDR1 and CDR2: GTSNPN, SVGIG (reference sequence). DNA of the CDR3: TGTGCCTGGAGTGTACGGGACAGGGGCTCTGGGGCCAACGTCCTGACTTTC. Translation gives CAWSVRDRGSGANVLTF.

The chain employs TRBV5-4 and TRBJ2-3; 12 bases align to TRBD2. The CDR3 is 15 residues long. V lost 4 bases to trimming and J lost 6 bases; unmatched junction nucleotides: 6. CDR1 SGHNT and CDR2 YYREEE come from the germline V gene (reference sequence). DNA of the CDR3: TGTGCCAGCAGCGGTGGACTAGCGGGGACCGATACGCAGTATTTT. Protein sequence: CASSGGLAGTDTQYF.

The CDR3 region has the DNA TGTGCCAGCTCACCCTCGACCCGGACAGGGAGAGATCAGCCCCAGCATTTT. Its translation is CASSPSTRTGRDQPQHF. The V and J genes are TRBV18 and TRBJ1-5; 8 positions agree with TRBD1. CDR1 KGHSH and CDR2 LQKENI come from the germline V gene. V gave up 3 bases and J gave up 5 bases; unmatched junction bases: 12. CDR3 length: 17 residues.

Here the CDR3 DNA reads TGTGCCAGCAGCTTAAGCCCCCAAGAGACCCAGTACTTC. Its translation: CASSLSPQETQYF. The chain is built from TRBV7-2 and TRBJ2-5, with no clear D. CDR3 length equals 13 residues. V lost 2 bases, J lost 1 base, and 5 bases lay in between. The germline V gene has CDR1 SGHTA and CDR2 FQGNSA.

This clone was observed a single time. The chain couples TRBV9 to TRBJ1-4, with D perhaps matching TRBD1 (5 bases). Trimming took 4 bases from V and 6 from J, leaving 16 bases between them. The CDR3 sequence is 15 residues long. Per germline, CDR1 SGDLS and CDR2 YYNGEE. CDR3 residues: CASSPGGADYEKLFF. For the CDR3, the DNA is TGTGCCAGCAGCCCTGGCGGGGCAGACTATGAAAAACTGTTTTTT.

The V and J genes are TRBV19 and TRBJ1-1, with D hard to call. The CDR3 covers 14 residues. From germline, CDR1 is LNHDA and CDR2 SQIVND (reference sequence). V lost 7 bases and J 0 bases, leaving 12 bases between the germline ends. The CDR3 nucleotides are TGTGCCAGTATTAAGGACGGGCTGAACACTGAAGCTTTCTTT. Protein: CASIKDGLNTEAFF.

The V and J genes are TRBV19 and TRBJ1-5, with D uncertain. CDR1 and CDR2 (germline): LNHDA, SQIVND (reference sequence). The CDR3 has 14 residues. Trimming took 5 bases from V and 4 from J, leaving 12 bases between them. In DNA, the CDR3 is TGTGCCAGTAGTCAAGGGTACGGAAATCAGCCCCAGCATTTT. Translating gives CASSQGYGNQPQHF.

CDR3 sequence: CASSFDRGQAYNEQFF. Written as DNA, the CDR3 is TGTGCCAGCAGCTTCGACAGGGGGCAGGCTTACAATGAGCAGTTCTTC. J is TRBJ2-1 and V is TRBV7-2, with 10 bases aligning to TRBD1. V lost 3 bases to trimming and J lost 4 bases; unmatched junction nucleotides: 6. Germline CDR1 is SGHTA and CDR2 is FQGNSA. This CDR3 comprises 16 residues.